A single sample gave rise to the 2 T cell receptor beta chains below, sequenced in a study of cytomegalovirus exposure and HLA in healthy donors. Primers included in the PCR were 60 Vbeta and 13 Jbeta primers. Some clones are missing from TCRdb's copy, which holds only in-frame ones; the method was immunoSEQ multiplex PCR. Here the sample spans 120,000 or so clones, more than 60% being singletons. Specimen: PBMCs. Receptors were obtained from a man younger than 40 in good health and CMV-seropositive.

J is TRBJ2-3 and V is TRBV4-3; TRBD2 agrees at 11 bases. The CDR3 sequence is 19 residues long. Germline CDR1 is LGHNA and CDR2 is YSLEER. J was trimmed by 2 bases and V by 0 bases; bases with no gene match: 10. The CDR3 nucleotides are TGCGCCAGCAGCCAAGAAGGGGGTAGCGGGGGGGTGACCACAGATACGCAGTATTTT. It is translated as CASSQEGGSGGVTTDTQYF.

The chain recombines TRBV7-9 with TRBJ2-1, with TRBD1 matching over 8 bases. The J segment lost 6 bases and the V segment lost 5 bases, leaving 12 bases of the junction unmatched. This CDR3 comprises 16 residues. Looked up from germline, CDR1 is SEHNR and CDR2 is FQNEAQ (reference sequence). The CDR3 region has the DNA TGTGCCAGCAGCGGCCGGGCCCAACAGGGGGGCAATGAGCAGTTCTTC. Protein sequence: CASSGRAQQGGNEQFF.